This T cell receptor beta chain was documented in a study of blood T cells in healthy people across ages. Through a sample-barcoded 5' primer and a J-beta primer mix, a second PCR was run for roughly 6 to 12 cycles. TCRdb called the 5' RACE reads again in MiXCR, with one record for every CDR3 protein. The sample gives about 1.6 million distinct CDR3 sequences, around 35% of which show up once; roughly 12% is in the top ten. With 7 bases removed from V and 0 bases from J, the gap between germline ends came to 10 bases. From germline, CDR1 is ENHRY and CDR2 SYGVKD. The CDR3 covers 14 residues. The chain combines TRBV10-3 with TRBJ2-1, with D perhaps TRBD2 (5 bases). The TCR originated in a woman aged 25 to 39 in good health. Material: blood. Written as DNA, the CDR3 is TGTGCCATCACGGAGACTAACTCCTACAATGAGCAGTTCTTC. Amino acid sequence: CAITETNSYNEQFF.